This TCR beta chain comes out of a study of shared clonotypes between healthy human individuals. The repertoire was sequenced with immunoSEQ multiplex PCR; TCRdb's copy has only in-frame clones and lacks some. This table holds some 1,100,000 clones, more than 75% found once. This clone was found a few times. This sequence was found in a man aged 18-30 years in good health. Some clones in this sample may be carry-over from other donors' samples. The sequencing sample was made of memory CD4+ T cells from PBMCs. Subset of the sample: CD45RA-negative fraction.

The CDR3 DNA is TGTGCCAGCAGCCTACGGGGGACTAGACTTCCCGGGGAGCTGTTTTTT. Translating gives CASSLRGTRLPGELFF. The V call is TRBV7-3, the J call TRBJ2-2; TRBD2 aligns across 8 bases. V gave up 5 bases and J gave up 6 bases; unmatched junction bases: 11. This CDR3 is 16 amino acids long. The germline CDR1 and CDR2 sequences are SGHTA and FQGTGA.